Below, 26 T cell receptor beta chains from the same sample are listed, as sequenced in a study of tissue T cells after allogeneic stem cell transplantation. Time point reported: mouse harvest day 14 after allogeneic transplant. Mouse grafts combined 10^7 T-cell-depleted bone marrow cells with 10^6 splenic CD5+ T cells. Libraries were prepared by immunoSEQ multiplex PCR; TCRdb keeps only in-frame clonotypes and omits some of them. The top ten hold around 20% of the sample, which has fewer than 3,500 clones, 50% seen once. Sequencing was carried out using gut tissue. The receptors derive from a female BALB/c mouse given C57BL/6 T cells with graft-versus-host disease after an allogeneic hematopoietic cell transplant.

As for this clone: Genes and germline come from the mouse. Partial CDR3 DNA: TGTGCCAGCAGCCAAGTCCCTCGGGGCGGGGAACAGTAC. It specifies CASSQVPRGGEQY. The whole CDR3 reads CASSQVPRGGEQYF. The V call is TRBV5, the J call TRBJ2-7, with D perhaps matching TRBD1 or TRBD2 (5 bases each). The read ends 1 residue early relative to the CDR3; the germline J gene fills the gap. V was clipped by 1 base and J by 7 bases, with 14 bases between them. The CDR3 extends over 14 amino acids. Germline-derived CDR1 and CDR2 are LGHNA and YNLKQL (reference sequence).

This clone occurred a few times. The gene names here belong to mouse. Read coverage stops 1 residue before the CDR3 terminus; the germline J gene supplies the remainder. The chain employs TRBV23 and TRBJ2-2. Germline V gene sequence: CDR1 KGHTA, CDR2 FQNQQP. The CDR3 contains 14 residues. The DNA read from the CDR3 is TGCTCCAGCAGTCAATCGGCGGGTCCCGGGCAGCTCTAC. This translates into CSSSQSAGPGQLY. The whole CDR3 is CSSSQSAGPGQLYF. The whole variable domain, filled in from reference TRBV23 and TRBJ2-2, reads DAAVTQKPRYLIKMKGQEAEMKCIPEKGHTAVFWYQQKQSKELKFLIYFQNQQPLDQIDMVKERFSAVCPSSSLCSLGIRTCEAEDSALYLCSSSQSAGPGQLYFGEGSKLTVL.

Notes on this clone: All gene names here are mouse names. The CDR3: CASSDLGENYAEQFF. The DNA read from the CDR3 is TGTGCCAGCAGTGACCTGGGGGAGAACTATGCTGAGCAGTTC. V gene TRBV13-1 combines with J gene TRBJ2-1; 7 nucleotides agree with TRBD2. The read finishes 1 residue shy of the CDR3 end, and the germline J gene is used to complete it. This CDR3 has 15 amino acids. V shed 2 bases, J shed 1 base, and the junction held 3 bases outside the gene matches. Germline CDR1 reads NSHNY; CDR2 reads SYGAGN.

A remark on this clone: Here the gene names and germline are mouse. The read gets to within 1 residue of the CDR3 end, and the germline J gene fills in the rest. This chain joins TRBV19 and TRBJ1-1; D may be TRBD1 (5 bases). Deletions cut 1 base from V and 5 bases from J, with 6 bases between. The germline V gene has CDR1 FNHDT and CDR2 SITEND (reference sequence). The length of the CDR3 is 12 residues. Partial CDR3 DNA: TGTGCCAGCAGTATAAGGGGTACAGAAGTCTTC. Its translation is CASSIRGTEVF. The full-length CDR3 reads as CASSIRGTEVFF.

On this clone: Gene names refer to mouse genes. Read data end 1 residue before the CDR3 end; the end is taken from the germline J gene. V and J are TRBV3 and TRBJ2-5; 10 nucleotides match TRBD2. The germline CDR1 and CDR2 sequences are SNHLY and FYNGKV (reference sequence). The trim removed 4 bases at V and 0 bases at J, leaving 1 base unmatched. The CDR3 contains 15 residues. CDR3 residues: CASSSLGGNQDTQYF. Partial CDR3 DNA: TGTGCCAGCAGCTCACTGGGGGGGAACCAAGACACCCAGTAC. Together with reference TRBV3 and TRBJ2-5, the CDR3 gives the full variable domain: GPKVLQIPSHQIIDMGQMVTLNCDPVSNHLYFYWYKQILGQQMEFLVNFYNGKVMEKSKLFKDQFSVERPDGSYFTLKIQPTALEDSAVYFCASSSLGGNQDTQYFGPGTRLLVL.

This clone has a handful of counts. Gene and germline names: mouse. Read coverage stops 1 residue before the CDR3 terminus; the germline J gene supplies the remainder. V and J are TRBV29 and TRBJ2-7; D uncertain. From germline, CDR1 is MSHET and CDR2 SYDVDS. This CDR3 is built from 13 residues. V lost 6 bases, J lost 0 bases, and 9 bases lay in between. The CDR3 bases that were read are TGTGCTAGCAGCCCCGGGAGCTCCTATGAACAGTAC. Amino acid sequence: CASSPGSSYEQY. The whole CDR3 protein is CASSPGSSYEQYF.

Regarding this clone: Gene names refer to mouse genes. CDR3: CASSQPNTEVFF. The DNA read from the CDR3 is TGTGCCAGCAGTCAACCTAACACAGAAGTCTTC. The V call is TRBV26, the J call TRBJ1-1; D gene ambiguous. The read halts 1 residue ahead of the CDR3 end, with the missing end drawn from the germline J gene. Looked up from germline, CDR1 is KGHPV and CDR2 is FQNQEV (reference sequence). The V gene lost 4 bases and the J gene lost 2 bases, with 5 bases spanning the gap. This CDR3 is built from 12 residues. Together with reference TRBV26 and TRBJ1-1, the CDR3 gives the full variable domain: NSKVIQTPRYLVKGQGQKAKMRCIPEKGHPVVFWYQQNKNNEFKFLINFQNQEVLQQIDMTEKRFSAECPSNSPCSLEIQSSEAGDSALYLCASSQPNTEVFFGKGTRLTVV.

A note on this clone: Genes and germline are mouse. The CDR3 end lies 1 residue beyond the end of the read and is filled in from the germline J gene. The chain links TRBV4 to TRBJ2-5; TRBD1 agrees at 7 bases. The V and J ends lost 3 bases and 3 bases, in that order; junction bases with no gene match: 6. The CDR3 totals 15 residues. The germline V gene encodes CDR1 LGHDT and CDR2 YNNKQL (reference sequence). CDR3 DNA, as far as it was read: TGTGCCAGCAGCTATCTCGCCAGGGGGCAAGACACCCAGTAC. This codes for CASSYLARGQDTQY. The full CDR3 is CASSYLARGQDTQYF.

This clone has more than one count but fewer than ten. The genes are named according to mouse. The DNA ends 1 residue before the CDR3 does, and the rest of the CDR3 is filled in from the germline J gene. V and J are TRBV26 and TRBJ1-3; D is unresolved. CDR1 and CDR2 (germline): KGHPV, FQNQEV (reference sequence). CDR3 length: 15 amino acids. The V end lost 2 bases, the J end lost 0 bases, and 8 bases lay between the germline ends. CDR3 bases read: TGTGCCAGCAGTCTGGGGCCGTATTCTGGAAATACGCTCTAT. Encoded protein: CASSLGPYSGNTLY. The whole CDR3 reads CASSLGPYSGNTLYF.

This clone qualifies as large. Here the gene names and germline are mouse. The read comes to an end 1 residue before the CDR3 does, leaving the germline J gene to fill in the end. The rearrangement uses TRBV26 and TRBJ1-3; D might be TRBD1 (5 bases). V lost 2 bases and J lost 2, with 7 bases in between. This CDR3 has 14 residues. Germline assignment: CDR1 KGHPV and CDR2 FQNQEV (reference sequence). The CDR3 DNA, read in part, is TGTGCCAGCAGTCTGCCAGGGACTGGAAATACGCTCTAT. Translating it yields CASSLPGTGNTLY. The whole CDR3 reads CASSLPGTGNTLYF.

As regards this clone: The genes and germline here are from mouse. Read coverage stops 1 residue before the CDR3 terminus; the germline J gene supplies the remainder. The chain has TRBV26 and TRBJ2-5; D assignment may be TRBD1 or TRBD2 (5 bases each). Germline assignment: CDR1 KGHPV and CDR2 FQNQEV (reference sequence). This CDR3 has 12 amino acids. The V end was cut by 3 bases, the J end by 6 bases, with 7 bases between. CDR3 bases read: TGTGCCAGCAGTCTCGGGGGTGACACCCAGTAC. This gives the protein CASSLGGDTQY. The full CDR3 protein reads CASSLGGDTQYF.

Only a few counts were recorded for this clone. Gene names and germline refer to mouse. The read ends 1 residue early relative to the CDR3; the germline J gene fills the gap. The chain uses TRBV3 and TRBJ2-2; D may be TRBD1 (5 bases). V was clipped by 5 bases and J by 4 bases, with 11 bases between them. Germline assignment: CDR1 SNHLY and CDR2 FYNGKV (reference sequence). The CDR3 runs to 14 residues. CDR3 DNA, as far as it was read: TGTGCCAGCAGCCTCAGGGTCGGCACCGGGCAGCTCTAC. Amino acids: CASSLRVGTGQLY. The full CDR3 reads CASSLRVGTGQLYF.

This clone turned up a few times. Genes and germline come from the mouse. With the read ending 1 residue before the CDR3 end, the germline J gene is used to fill in that end. The chain has TRBV26 and TRBJ1-3; 9 bases are a match to TRBD1. Germline V gene lookup returns CDR1 KGHPV and CDR2 FQNQEV (reference sequence). The CDR3 runs 16 residues. V shed 0 bases, J shed 1 base, and the junction held 1 base outside the gene matches. CDR3 protein: CASSLSTGGSGNTLYF. The DNA read from the CDR3 is TGTGCCAGCAGTCTGTCCACAGGGGGCTCTGGAAATACGCTCTAT.

Only one count was recorded for this clone. Gene names refer to mouse genes. The sequence runs out 1 residue before the end of the CDR3; the remainder is reconstructed from the germline J gene. V is TRBV26 and J is TRBJ2-4; D is perhaps TRBD1 or TRBD2 (5 bases each). The CDR3 extends over 13 amino acids. Trimming stripped 5 bases from V and 10 bases from J, with 16 bases between. Germline assignment: CDR1 KGHPV and CDR2 FQNQEV (reference sequence). The CDR3 DNA, read in part, is TGTGCCAGCAGTTCCGGGGCCCGGGACGCCTTGTAC. Its translation: CASSSGARDALY. The complete CDR3 reads CASSSGARDALYF. Drawing the rest from reference TRBV26 and TRBJ2-4, the complete variable domain is NSKVIQTPRYLVKGQGQKAKMRCIPEKGHPVVFWYQQNKNNEFKFLINFQNQEVLQQIDMTEKRFSAECPSNSPCSLEIQSSEAGDSALYLCASSSGARDALYFGAGTRLSVL.

A few counts support this clone. Gene and germline names: mouse. The sequence runs out 1 residue before the end of the CDR3; the remainder is reconstructed from the germline J gene. This same CDR3 is encoded by further DNA sequences in the sample. This chain uses TRBV26 with TRBJ2-3; D might be TRBD1 or TRBD2, each matching 5 bases. Trimming left V 2 bases short and J 3 bases short, with 6 bases between. The CDR3 runs to 13 residues. Germline lookup yields CDR1 KGHPV and CDR2 FQNQEV (reference sequence). CDR3 loop: CASSLGGAETLYF. Incomplete CDR3 DNA: TGTGCCAGCAGTCTGGGGGGAGCAGAAACGCTGTAT.

For this clone: Here the gene names and germline are mouse. Sequencing ends 1 residue short of the CDR3 end; the germline J gene provides the rest. V gene TRBV29 combines with J gene TRBJ2-5; D uncertain. Trimming shortened V by 4 bases and J by 0 bases, and 5 bases separated the two germline ends. Germline V lookup: CDR1 MSHET, CDR2 SYDVDS. The CDR3 is 13 residues long. CDR3 sequence: CASSSSNQDTQYF. The CDR3 bases that were read are TGTGCTAGCAGTTCCAGTAACCAAGACACCCAGTAC. Full variable domain (rest looked up from reference TRBV29 and TRBJ2-5): DMKVTQMPRYLIKRMGENVLLECGQDMSHETMYWYRQDPGLGLQLIYISYDVDSNSEGDIPKGYRVSRKKREHFSLILDSAKTNQTSVYFCASSSSNQDTQYFGPGTRLLVL.

This clone has a handful of counts. The genes are named according to mouse. Read data end 1 residue before the CDR3 end; the end is taken from the germline J gene. The genes are TRBV23 and TRBJ2-7; the D segment call TRBD1 is taken from the table without a DNA check. The germline V gene encodes CDR1 KGHTA and CDR2 FQNQQP. The CDR3 length is 14 residues. The CDR3 bases that were read are TGCTCCAGCAGTAAGGGGACAGGGGGCTATGAACAGTAC. Translating gives CSSSKGTGGYEQY. The full CDR3 reads CSSSKGTGGYEQYF. Looking up the rest from reference TRBV23 and TRBJ2-7 gives the full variable domain: DAAVTQKPRYLIKMKGQEAEMKCIPEKGHTAVFWYQQKQSKELKFLIYFQNQQPLDQIDMVKERFSAVCPSSSLCSLGIRTCEAEDSALYLCSSSKGTGGYEQYFGPGTRLTVL.

This clone showed up just a few times. The germline and genes are mouse ones. The sequenced part of the CDR3 DNA is TGTGCCAGCAGTCTGCCCTATGAACAGTAC. Translating it yields CASSLPYEQY. Given in full, the CDR3 is CASSLPYEQYF. The genes are TRBV26 and TRBJ2-7; D gene ambiguous. The observed sequence ends 1 residue before the CDR3 terminus, with the missing tail filled in from the germline J gene. Germline CDR1 is KGHPV and CDR2 is FQNQEV (reference sequence). V gave up 2 bases and J gave up 2 bases, with 1 base separating them. This CDR3 comprises 11 residues.

This clone was found a few times. Gene names and germline match the mouse. The read ends 1 residue before the CDR3 terminus; that terminus is restored from the germline J gene. The chain has TRBV26 and TRBJ1-3; TRBD1 might be the D (6 bases). Trimming took off 0 bases at V and 0 bases at J, with 9 bases between the two ends. Germline-derived CDR1 and CDR2 are KGHPV and FQNQEV (reference sequence). The CDR3 is 16 residues long. The CDR3 is CASSLSGRGSGNTLYF. The CDR3 DNA, read in part, is TGTGCCAGCAGTCTGTCGGGCAGGGGTTCTGGAAATACGCTCTAT.

This clone turned up a few times. Gene names and germline match the mouse. The CDR3 is cut off 1 residue early in the read; its end comes from the germline J gene. The V gene is TRBV26, the J gene TRBJ2-1; D gene unclear. The CDR3 totals 13 residues. CDR1 and CDR2 from the germline V gene are KGHPV and FQNQEV (reference sequence). Deletions cut 0 bases from V and 3 bases from J, with 3 bases between. CDR3 residues: CASSLSSYAEQFF. CDR3 DNA (partial): TGTGCCAGCAGTCTGTCTAGCTATGCTGAGCAGTTC.

This clone qualifies as medium-sized. Gene names and germline refer to mouse. Read coverage stops 1 residue before the CDR3 terminus; the germline J gene supplies the remainder. The rearrangement uses TRBV23 and TRBJ1-4; the D segment call TRBD1 is taken from the table without a DNA check. The CDR3 is 13 amino acids. The germline V gene encodes CDR1 KGHTA and CDR2 FQNQQP. The part of the CDR3 DNA that was read is TGCTCCAGCAGCAGGGGCGGAGACGAAAGATTATTT. Protein product: CSSSRGGDERLF. The complete CDR3 protein is CSSSRGGDERLFF.

Notes on this clone: Genes and germline come from the mouse. The CDR3 end is not reached by the read, which stops 1 residue before it; the germline J gene fills it in. V is TRBV26 and J is TRBJ2-1; TRBD2 agrees at 8 bases. The V gene end was trimmed by 2 bases and the J gene end by 7 bases; junction bases not matched to a gene: 4. The CDR3 length is 14 residues. The V gene's germline CDR1 is KGHPV and CDR2 FQNQEV (reference sequence). Here the CDR3 reads CASSLGGAEAEQFF. CDR3 DNA (partial): TGTGCCAGCAGTCTGGGGGGGGCAGAGGCTGAGCAGTTC.

Points on this clone: The gene names here belong to mouse. Sequencing ends 1 residue short of the CDR3 end; the germline J gene provides the rest. The chain uses TRBV12-1 and TRBJ2-7; 10 bases are a match to TRBD2. Trimming took 2 bases from V and 0 from J; bases not matched to a gene: 3. Germline loops: CDR1 SGHSN, CDR2 HYEKVE. The CDR3 has 15 residues. The CDR3 sequence is CASSRLGGRSYEQYF. CDR3 bases read: TGTGCCAGCTCTCGTCTGGGGGGGCGCTCCTATGAACAGTAC.

Points on this clone: Here the gene names and germline are mouse. With the read ending 1 residue before the CDR3 end, the germline J gene is used to fill in that end. The gene calls are TRBV3 and TRBJ1-1, with 9 bases lining up with TRBD1. Germline assignment: CDR1 SNHLY and CDR2 FYNGKV (reference sequence). This CDR3 is 14 amino acids long. The junction had 2 bases not matched to a gene; V was cut back by 5 bases and J by 1 base. The sequenced part of the CDR3 DNA is TGTGCCAGCAGCCACAGGGGGCGGAACACAGAAGTCTTC. It is translated as CASSHRGRNTEVF. The whole CDR3 protein reads CASSHRGRNTEVFF.

As for this clone: Gene names follow the mouse nomenclature. The CDR3 goes on 1 residue after the read ends, and that part is filled in from the germline J gene. The rearrangement joins TRBV13-1 to TRBJ2-3; 12 positions match TRBD2. There are 16 residues in the CDR3. V was clipped by 4 bases and J by 3 bases; unmatched bases: 6. Germline lookup yields CDR1 NSHNY and CDR2 SYGAGN. CDR3 DNA, as far as it was read: TGTGCCAGCAGTTCGGACTGGGGGGGGGAGGCAGAAACGCTGTAT. It encodes CASSSDWGGEAETLY. The entire CDR3 sequence reads CASSSDWGGEAETLYF.

This clone was detected once. The germline and genes are mouse ones. The sequenced fragment ends 1 residue before the CDR3 boundary, so the rest is inferred from the germline J gene. The chain employs TRBV23 and TRBJ2-1; TRBD1, the D gene given by the table, was not confirmed from the DNA. The CDR3 loop spans 14 amino acids. Germline V gene lookup returns CDR1 KGHTA and CDR2 FQNQQP. The CDR3 loop is CSSSQQGGYAEQFF. CDR3 DNA, as far as it was read: TGCTCCAGCAGTCAACAGGGTGGGTATGCTGAGCAGTTC.